The clone carrying this T cell receptor beta chain was counted a single time. The sample is drawn from a study of blood T cell repertoires in COVID-19. Study details: Researchers got acute and convalescent COVID-19 samples from the United States, Italy and Spain.

Measured with immunoSEQ multiplex PCR; TCRdb has only the in-frame clones, and not every one. The top ten clones hold roughly 1.2% of a sample with about 110,000 clones, around nine tenths of them seen once. The CDR3 extends over 18 amino acids. The chain uses TRBV7-5 and TRBJ1-6. TRBV7-5 has pseudogene status. Specimen: peripheral blood. The origin of this receptor is a woman aged 25 to 45 with acute or convalescent COVID-19. CDR3 coding DNA: TGTGCCAGAAGCAAGAAACCCGGGACTTCCCGCGGTGGTTCACCCCTCCACTTT. Amino acids: CARSKKPGTSRGGSPLHF.